This TCR beta chain was identified during a study of CD8 T cells in Susac syndrome. V was clipped by 6 bases and J by 6 bases, with 10 bases between them. The CDR3 has 12 residues. Sequencing of TCR beta, carried out with a high-throughput approach, was applied to CD8+ and CD4+ T cells from the blood. TEMRA cells were FACS-enriched, while CD8+ and CD4+ T cells were negatively isolated. The RNA, about 0.45 to 1 ug, was put through reverse transcription using random hexamers. A multiplex approach, immunoSEQ multiplex PCR, amplified TCR beta CDR3 across 54 Vbeta and 13 Jbeta. MiXCR, run by TCRdb on the immunoSEQ multiplex PCR reads, gives a single entry per CDR3 protein. This table has roughly 190,000 distinct CDR3 sequences, less than 95% appearing once.

The source of this sequence is a human donor in good health. This sequence joins TRBV12-3 or TRBV12-4 and TRBJ2-3; D ambiguous. The sequencing input was CD4+ T cells from PBMCs. CDR3 DNA sequence: TGTGCCAGCAGGCTAGGGATGGATACGCAGTATTTT. It yields the protein CASRLGMDTQYF.